A single sample is the source of the 27 T cell receptor beta chains below, sequenced in a study of blood T cells in healthy people across ages. For the second PCR, which ran for roughly 6 to 11 cycles, a sample-barcoded 5' primer and a J-beta primer mix were used. One entry per CDR3 protein, called by TCRdb with MiXCR from the 5' RACE reads. This sample has 800,000 to 900,000 distinct CDR3 sequences, with around 62% found just once. The sample consisted of blood. Every receptor here comes from a man aged 25-40 years in good health.

V and J are TRBV6-5 and TRBJ2-5; TRBD1 agrees at 7 bases. Germline CDR1 and CDR2: MNHEY and SVGAGI. V shed 5 bases and J 4 bases; nucleotides not matched to a gene: 10. The CDR3 extends over 15 amino acids. CDR3 nucleotides: TGTGCCAGCAGTCAACGGGACAGAACGAGAGAGACCCAGTACTTC. Protein: CASSQRDRTRETQYF.

This clonotype was observed a handful of times. J is TRBJ2-1 and V is TRBV6-9, with 8 bases aligning to TRBD2. V dropped 6 bases and J dropped 9; count of bases not matched to a gene: 7. Germline V lookup: CDR1 MNHGY, CDR2 SVAAGI. CDR3 length equals 13 residues. The CDR3 bases are TGTGCCAGCAGCCCCCGGGGGGGCGCTGAGCAGTTCTTC. Translation: CASSPRGGAEQFF.

This clonotype was counted once. The chain employs TRBV20-1 and TRBJ2-7; 7 bases match TRBD1. The length of the CDR3 is 13 residues. Germline-derived CDR1 and CDR2 are DFQATT and SNEGSKA (reference sequence). V shed 5 bases, J shed 0 bases, and the junction held 4 bases outside the gene matches. CDR3 amino acids: CSAGRDSSYEQYF. The CDR3 nucleotides read TGCAGTGCTGGAAGGGACAGCTCCTACGAGCAGTACTTC.

The chain has TRBV5-1 and TRBJ1-6; D uncertain. Germline V gene lookup returns CDR1 SGHRS and CDR2 YFSETQ. Trimming pared 4 bases from V and 7 bases from J, leaving 18 bases between. There are 16 residues in the CDR3. CDR3 coding DNA: TGCGCCAGCAGCACCAGAAGGGTAGGAGGAAATTCACCCCTCCACTTT. Its protein is CASSTRRVGGNSPLHF.

The V and J genes are TRBV27 and TRBJ2-7; perhaps TRBD1 as D (6 bases). Germline values: CDR1 MNHEY, CDR2 SMNVEV (reference sequence). The CDR3 extends over 15 amino acids. The V end lost 6 bases, the J end lost 1 base, and 16 bases lay between the germline ends. Here the CDR3 reads CASRQTGLWSYEQYF. DNA of the CDR3: TGTGCCAGCAGGCAAACAGGGCTCTGGTCCTACGAGCAGTACTTC.

The chain carries TRBV6-5 and TRBJ2-3; D unresolved. This CDR3 has 14 amino acids. Germline CDR1 is MNHEY and CDR2 is SVGAGI. V was shortened by 6 bases and J by 10 bases, with 20 bases between the two germline ends. CDR3 nucleotide sequence: TGTGCCAGCAGCCCATCCTACGAGCCACGGGCGCAGTATTTT. It translates to CASSPSYEPRAQYF.

The J gene is TRBJ2-7, the V gene TRBV20-1; no clear D gene. The germline CDR1 and CDR2 sequences are DFQATT and SNEGSKA (reference sequence). V lost 5 bases to trimming and J lost 3 bases, with 11 bases between them. The CDR3 extends over 12 amino acids. CDR3 loop: CSASLDRYEQYF. The CDR3 nucleotides are TGCAGTGCTTCATTAGACCGCTACGAGCAGTACTTC.

This rearrangement joins TRBV6-1 to TRBJ2-5, with a possible D match to TRBD1 (6 bases). V was pared by 1 base and J by 2 bases, with 14 bases between. CDR3 size: 16 residues. The germline gives CDR1 MNHNS, CDR2 SASEGT. CDR3: CASSEGRGGGQETQYF. CDR3 nucleotides: TGTGCCAGCAGTGAAGGGAGAGGGGGTGGACAAGAGACCCAGTACTTC.

The chain employs TRBV7-9 and TRBJ2-7, with D hard to call. CDR3 length equals 14 residues. Germline V gene sequence: CDR1 SEHNR, CDR2 FQNEAQ (reference sequence). The V gene lost 1 base and the J gene lost 3 bases, with 10 bases spanning the gap. CDR3 coding DNA: TGTGCCAGCAGCTTAGGTCAGCTGGACTACGAGCAGTACTTC. As protein: CASSLGQLDYEQYF.

Of note for this clonotype: A much larger clone sits a single nucleotide away, making a read error possible. The chain employs TRBV20-1 and TRBJ2-5; D is possibly TRBD1 (6 bases). CDR1 DFQATT and CDR2 SNEGSKA come from the germline V gene (reference sequence). V lost 5 bases and J lost 5, with 21 bases in between. This CDR3 has 15 residues. CDR3 protein: CSAPQRQVARETQYF. As DNA, the CDR3 is TGCAGTGCTCCCCAAAGACAGGTAGCGAGGGAGACCCAGTACTTC.

The chain links TRBV12-3 or TRBV12-4 to TRBJ2-5, with 9 nucleotides matching TRBD1. There are 17 residues in the CDR3. The J segment lost 11 bases and the V segment lost 3 bases, leaving 19 bases of the junction unmatched. As DNA, the CDR3 is TGTGCCAGCAGTTTGTACGGACAGGGGAGTAGGTACAATGAACAGTACTTC. Residues: CASSLYGQGSRYNEQYF.

The chain couples TRBV27 to TRBJ2-1; perhaps D is TRBD1 or TRBD2 (6 bases each). Trimming shortened V by 10 bases and J by 0 bases, and 13 bases separated the two germline ends. CDR3 length: 14 amino acids. Germline CDR1 reads MNHEY; CDR2 reads SMNVEV (reference sequence). DNA of the CDR3: TGTGCCATCAGACTAGGGGGCTCCTACAATGAGCAGTTCTTC. Translated, it gives CAIRLGGSYNEQFF.

This chain joins TRBV7-2 and TRBJ1-1; D gene unclear. The germline V and J ends were trimmed by 0 bases and 4 bases, with 15 bases remaining between them. This CDR3 has 16 residues. Germline V gene sequence: CDR1 SGHTA, CDR2 FQGNSA. The CDR3 nucleotides are TGTGCCAGCAGCTTAGCGCGGATTAAACCGGGCACTGAAGCTTTCTTT. Protein sequence: CASSLARIKPGTEAFF.

This rearrangement joins TRBV6-1 to TRBJ1-2; TRBD1 aligns across 7 bases. Germline V gene lookup returns CDR1 MNHNS and CDR2 SASEGT. The V segment lost 0 bases and the J segment 4 bases; nucleotides outside the gene matches: 5. The CDR3 consists of 15 residues. The CDR3 nucleotides are TGTGCCAGCAGTGAAGCCAGGACAGGACTCTATGGCTACACCTTC. It is translated as CASSEARTGLYGYTF.

The chain carries TRBV6-1 and TRBJ2-7; TRBD1 agrees at 8 bases. The DNA matches TRBJ2-5 better at its end, which makes the J call doubtful. The CDR3 consists of 16 residues. From germline, CDR1 is MNHNS and CDR2 SASEGT. Here the CDR3 reads CASSANYGQGRKTQYF. In nucleotides, the CDR3 is TGTGCCAGCAGTGCCAACTACGGACAGGGACGGAAGACCCAGTACTTC.

This clonotype was recorded a few times. CDR3 DNA: TGTGCCAGCAGCTTATCCCTCAACGAGCAGTACTTC. Its protein is CASSLSLNEQYF. This sequence joins TRBV7-2 and TRBJ2-5, with D hard to call. The DNA matches TRBJ2-7 better at its end, which makes the J call doubtful. This CDR3 is built from 12 residues. Germline CDR1 SGHTA, CDR2 FQGNSA.

The chain couples TRBV6-2 or TRBV6-3 to TRBJ2-3; TRBD2 matches at 7 bases. Germline-derived CDR1 and CDR2 are MNHEY and SVGEGT. The junction had 12 bases not matched to a gene; V was cut back by 5 bases and J by 4 bases. The length of the CDR3 is 16 residues. The CDR3 loop reads CASSTLLRAGADTQYF. The CDR3 coding sequence is TGTGCCAGCAGTACCTTACTCAGGGCGGGGGCAGATACGCAGTATTTT.

This clonotype was seen more than once but under ten times. The chain joins TRBV20-1 to TRBJ2-2; 8 bases are a match to TRBD2. CDR1 DFQATT and CDR2 SNEGSKA come from the germline V gene (reference sequence). The CDR3 contains 16 residues. V dropped 4 bases and J dropped 6; count of bases not matched to a gene: 13. CDR3: CSATLIGETSAGELFF. CDR3 DNA: TGCAGTGCTACCCTAATCGGAGAGACTAGCGCCGGGGAGCTGTTTTTT.

The V and J genes are TRBV2 and TRBJ1-4; 8 bases agree with TRBD1. Trimming cost V 8 bases and J 2 bases; bases outside gene matches: 4. This CDR3 has 14 amino acids. Germline V gives CDR1 SNHLY, CDR2 FYNNEI. CDR3 region: CASSGQGTNEKLFF. The CDR3 region has the DNA TGTGCCAGCTCCGGACAGGGTACTAATGAAAAACTGTTTTTT.

J is TRBJ2-3 and V is TRBV29-1; the match to TRBD1 covers 9 bases. Germline loops: CDR1 SQVTM, CDR2 ANQGSEA. V gave up 2 bases and J gave up 1 base; unmatched junction bases: 10. The CDR3 runs 17 residues. CDR3 sequence: CSVEMGTGGYGTDTQYF. The CDR3 region has the DNA TGCAGCGTTGAAATGGGTACAGGGGGCTATGGCACAGATACGCAGTATTTT.

The chain is built from TRBV12-3 or TRBV12-4 and TRBJ1-5; 8 bases map to TRBD1. This CDR3 is 16 amino acids long. The ends lost 7 bases at V and 0 bases at J; junction bases unmatched: 8. The CDR3 reads CASTVGRGRSNQPQHF. In nucleotides, the CDR3 is TGTGCCAGCACAGTGGGCAGGGGGCGTAGCAATCAGCCCCAGCATTTT.

Only a few counts were recorded for this clonotype. V usage is TRBV29-1 and J usage is TRBJ2-1; 8 positions match TRBD1. Trimming cost V 6 bases and J 2 bases; bases outside gene matches: 6. Germline values: CDR1 SQVTM, CDR2 ANQGSEA. The CDR3 length is 14 residues. CDR3 coding DNA: TGCAGCGTGCTGGACAGGGATACCTACAATGAGCAGTTCTTC. Translation: CSVLDRDTYNEQFF.

This chain joins TRBV25-1 and TRBJ2-3; 8 positions match TRBD1. Trimming at V came to 3 bases and at J to 8 bases, leaving 4 bases not matched to a gene. The CDR3 consists of 13 residues. Germline V lookup: CDR1 MGHDK, CDR2 SYGVNS. CDR3 nucleotides: TGTGCCAGCAGTGAGCCAGGGGGCAGTACGCAGTATTTT. It is translated as CASSEPGGSTQYF.

The V and J genes are TRBV29-1 and TRBJ1-4; D ambiguous. V lost 1 base, J lost 10 bases, and 13 bases lay in between. The CDR3 is made up of 13 amino acids. Germline lookup yields CDR1 SQVTM and CDR2 ANQGSEA. CDR3 protein: CSVEGTGGGKLFF. CDR3 DNA sequence: TGCAGCGTTGAAGGGACGGGAGGCGGAAAACTGTTTTTT.

This chain uses TRBV7-8 with TRBJ2-6, with a weak D call TRBD1 (6 bases). V lost 0 bases and J lost 2, with 14 bases in between. The V gene's germline CDR1 is SGHVS and CDR2 FQNEAQ. This CDR3 contains 18 residues. CDR3 coding DNA: TGTGCCAGCAGCTTAGCAGACAGGCCTTCAGCTGGGGCCAACGTCCTGACTTTC. This encodes CASSLADRPSAGANVLTF.

V gene TRBV13 combines with J gene TRBJ2-3, with D hard to call. The length of the CDR3 is 14 residues. V lost 5 bases and J 3 bases, leaving 12 bases between the germline ends. Germline V gene sequence: CDR1 PRHDT, CDR2 FYEKMQ (reference sequence). CDR3 sequence reads: CASSGGGHTDTQYF. The CDR3 region has the DNA TGTGCCAGCAGCGGTGGTGGTCATACAGATACGCAGTATTTT.

This clonotype has more than one count but fewer than ten. The chain is built from TRBV10-3 and TRBJ2-3; 8 bases fit TRBD2. The CDR3 has 15 residues. V shed 4 bases and J 2 bases; nucleotides not matched to a gene: 5. Germline V gives CDR1 ENHRY, CDR2 SYGVKD. The CDR3 here is CAISVTSGPTDTQYF. The CDR3 coding sequence is TGTGCCATCAGTGTTACTAGCGGTCCCACAGATACGCAGTATTTT.